Each of the 20 T cell receptor beta chains below was sequenced from the same sample in a study of control samples from healthy donors and cancer patients. Only in-frame clones appear in the TCRdb table, and some are missing; sequencing was by immunoSEQ multiplex PCR. The table includes 150,000 to 200,000 clones, 90% detected once. The sample taken for sequencing was blood. Source of these receptors: a woman aged 45-65 years in good health.

The chain has TRBV3-1 (or the pseudogene TRBV3-2) and TRBJ2-7, with D possibly TRBD2 on 6 matching bases. CDR3 length equals 15 residues. The germline V gene encodes CDR1 LGHDT and CDR2 YNNKEL (reference sequence). The V end was cut by 3 bases, the J end by 3 bases, with 15 bases between. CDR3: CASSHTGTLNYEQYF. The CDR3 nucleotides read TGTGCCAGCAGCCACACCGGGACTCTCAACTACGAGCAGTACTTC.

The J gene is TRBJ1-3, the V gene TRBV4-3; unclear D gene. V lost 0 bases to trimming and J lost 3 bases, with 9 bases between them. The germline gives CDR1 LGHNA, CDR2 YSLEER. This CDR3 spans 15 amino acids. In DNA form, the CDR3 reads TGCGCCAGCAGCCAAGATTCAGGCAATGGAAACACCATATATTTT. Its translation is CASSQDSGNGNTIYF.

The chain links TRBV27 to TRBJ1-4, with unresolved D. The V end lost 5 bases, the J end lost 0 bases, and 1 base lay between the germline ends. Germline CDR1 is MNHEY and CDR2 is SMNVEV (reference sequence). The CDR3 covers 12 residues. The CDR3 coding sequence is TGTGCCAGCAGTGCAACTAATGAAAAACTGTTTTTT. Its protein is CASSATNEKLFF.

The genes are TRBV4-3 and TRBJ2-7; D is ambiguous. V dropped 0 bases and J dropped 10 bases, with 13 bases sitting between them. The CDR3 runs 13 residues. Germline loops: CDR1 LGHNA, CDR2 YSLEER. The CDR3 DNA reads as TGCGCCAGCAGCCAAGATCTGAACAGCCCTCAGTACTTC. This sequence encodes CASSQDLNSPQYF.

The rearrangement uses TRBV4-1 and TRBJ2-3; the D gene could be TRBD1 or TRBD2 (5 bases each). Germline V gives CDR1 MGHRA, CDR2 YSYEKL. The CDR3 contains 16 residues. Trimming cost V 3 bases and J 6 bases, with 19 bases left between them. CDR3 loop: CASSQGLTGLQDTQYF. Here the CDR3 DNA reads TGCGCCAGCAGCCAGGGCCTCACGGGGCTCCAGGATACGCAGTATTTT.

This chain links TRBV6-2 or TRBV6-3 with TRBJ1-3; no firm D call. The length of the CDR3 is 14 residues. Trimming shortened V by 5 bases and J by 4 bases, and 12 bases separated the two germline ends. In germline, CDR1 is MNHEY, CDR2 SVGEGT. The chain's CDR3 is CASSPDRPGNTIYF. The CDR3 nucleotides read TGTGCCAGCAGTCCGGACCGTCCCGGAAACACCATATATTTT.

This clone was counted a single time. V is TRBV27 and J is TRBJ1-2, with D maybe TRBD1 (5 bases). Trimming left V 3 bases short and J 5 bases short, with 10 bases between. The CDR3 is 13 amino acids. Germline V gene sequence: CDR1 MNHEY, CDR2 SMNVEV (reference sequence). CDR3 sequence reads: CASSFREGYGYTF. The CDR3 DNA reads TGTGCCAGCAGTTTCAGGGAGGGGTATGGCTACACCTTC.

The rearrangement uses TRBV7-3 and TRBJ1-1; D might be TRBD1 (5 bases). The CDR3 has 14 amino acids. Trimming stripped 4 bases from V and 1 base from J, with 10 bases between. CDR1 SGHTA and CDR2 FQGTGA come from the germline V gene. This CDR3 is CASSSVGPNTEAFF. The CDR3 DNA follows: TGTGCCAGCAGCTCCGTGGGACCGAACACTGAAGCTTTCTTT.

The V call is TRBV28, the J call TRBJ2-2; D assignment may be TRBD1 or TRBD2 (6 bases each). The germline V gene has CDR1 MDHEN and CDR2 SYDVKM. This CDR3 has 14 residues. Trimming removed 4 bases from V and 5 bases from J, with 11 bases in between. As DNA, the CDR3 is TGTGCCAGCAGTTCCGGGGGCAAAACCGGGGAGCTGTTTTTT. Translating gives CASSSGGKTGELFF.

The V and J genes are TRBV18 and TRBJ1-5, with no clear D. Germline V CDR1 and CDR2: KGHSH, LQKENI. The CDR3 runs to 15 residues. The V end was cut by 4 bases, the J end by 0 bases, with 10 bases between. This chain's CDR3 is CASSQSVSSNQPQHF. The CDR3 DNA sequence: TGTGCCAGCTCACAGTCGGTCAGTAGCAATCAGCCCCAGCATTTT.

This clone appeared once. The chain employs TRBV9 and TRBJ1-1; TRBD1 matches at 8 bases. Trimming cost V 4 bases and J 0 bases; bases outside gene matches: 5. This CDR3 region has 15 residues. Germline CDR1 SGDLS, CDR2 YYNGEE. CDR3 region: CASSPQGVMNTEAFF. CDR3 bases: TGTGCCAGCAGCCCACAGGGGGTAATGAACACTGAAGCTTTCTTT.

The chain has TRBV11-3 and TRBJ2-1; D may be TRBD1 (5 bases). Germline CDR1 reads SGHNT; CDR2 reads YENEEA. This CDR3 region has 13 residues. V was trimmed by 0 bases and J by 7 bases, leaving 7 bases between them. The CDR3 bases are TGTGCCAGCAGCTTAGATGCAGGGAATGAGCAGTTCTTC. This translates into CASSLDAGNEQFF.

The chain recombines TRBV2 with TRBJ2-4; unclear D gene. The germline V gene has CDR1 SNHLY and CDR2 FYNNEI. The CDR3 spans 16 residues. The germline V and J ends were trimmed by 4 bases and 2 bases, with 15 bases remaining between them. The CDR3 sequence: CASSGPGVETKNIQYF. The CDR3 coding sequence is TGTGCCAGCAGTGGTCCCGGCGTAGAAACCAAAAACATTCAGTACTTC.

The chain employs TRBV6-8 and TRBJ2-5; TRBD2 matches 9 bases. Looked up from germline, CDR1 is MNHGY and CDR2 is SAAAGT. The CDR3 covers 14 residues. The ends lost 8 bases at V and 2 bases at J; junction bases unmatched: 6. CDR3 nucleotide sequence: TGTGCCAGCGACCAACTAGCGGGTCAAGAGACCCAGTACTTC. Its protein is CASDQLAGQETQYF.

The chain carries TRBV6-5 and TRBJ2-5; D unresolved. Germline V gives CDR1 MNHEY, CDR2 SVGAGI. The CDR3 contains 13 residues. Trimming removed 2 bases from V and 6 bases from J, with 10 bases in between. The CDR3 spells CASSYPEAQTQYF. CDR3 DNA sequence: TGTGCCAGCAGTTACCCTGAAGCCCAGACCCAGTACTTC.

This chain links TRBV10-3 with TRBJ2-3; tentatively, D is TRBD1 (5 bases). Germline assignment: CDR1 ENHRY and CDR2 SYGVKD. V gave up 10 bases and J gave up 0 bases, with 11 bases separating them. The CDR3 loop spans 13 amino acids. CDR3 loop: CANRQTSTDTQYF. CDR3 sequence (DNA): TGTGCCAACCGACAGACTAGCACAGATACGCAGTATTTT.

The chain recombines TRBV5-6 with TRBJ1-6, with no clear D. CDR3 size: 16 residues. Germline V lookup: CDR1 SGHDT, CDR2 YYEEEE. Trimming took 1 base from V and 5 from J, leaving 13 bases between them. For the CDR3, the DNA is TGTGCCAGCAGCTTGTTGGGAGTTTTGAATAATTCACCCCTCCACTTT. Amino acid sequence: CASSLLGVLNNSPLHF.

V usage is TRBV28 and J usage is TRBJ1-5; D is unresolved. The V end was cut by 4 bases, the J end by 0 bases, with 16 bases between. The CDR3 spans 17 residues. Germline V gene sequence: CDR1 MDHEN, CDR2 SYDVKM. The CDR3 reads CASSSPGGAYSNQPQHF. The DNA for the CDR3 is TGTGCCAGCAGTTCCCCCGGTGGAGCTTATAGCAATCAGCCCCAGCATTTT. The full variable domain, rest sourced from reference TRBV28 and TRBJ1-5, is DVKVTQSSRYLVKRTGEKVFLECVQDMDHENMFWYRQDPGLGLRLIYFSYDVKMKEKGDIPEGYSVSREKKERFSLILESASTNQTSMYLCASSSPGGAYSNQPQHFGDGTRLSIL.

The chain combines TRBV6-5 with TRBJ2-2; 9 positions match TRBD1. This CDR3 region has 16 residues. Per germline, CDR1 MNHEY and CDR2 SVGAGI. Trimming removed 2 bases from V and 3 bases from J; junction bases left unmatched: 4. CDR3 DNA sequence: TGTGCCAGCAGTTACGGGACAGGGATTTACACCGGGGAGCTGTTTTTT. Its translation is CASSYGTGIYTGELFF.

In DNA, the CDR3 is TGTGCCAGCAGTTCGACAGGGGCTGGCTATGGCTACACCTTC. Its translation is CASSSTGAGYGYTF. This rearrangement joins TRBV28 to TRBJ1-2, with 8 bases matching TRBD1. The trim removed 4 bases at V and 4 bases at J, leaving 5 bases unmatched. Germline V gene lookup returns CDR1 MDHEN and CDR2 SYDVKM. The length of the CDR3 is 14 residues.